This record concerns one T cell receptor (beta chain) sequence. What it binds is unknown. This record belongs to a study of T cells in localized non-small cell lung cancer. Germline CDR1 SGHTA, CDR2 FQGNSA. The CDR3 spans 15 residues. Trimming removed 2 bases at V and 1 base at J, with 10 bases between. General study results and limits: A median of about 58 of the top 100 tumor clones appeared in adjacent lung, which was paired and uninvolved. It remains possible that heterogeneity exists, since only one tumor region was sequenced.

The data were produced by immunoSEQ multiplex PCR, yet TCRdb's version contains in-frame clones alone and is incomplete. The sample has 26,000 or so clones; 75% to 90% are singletons. The source of this sequence is a female donor older than 55 with stage II squamous cell lung carcinoma. Sequencing used peripheral blood, obtained before any cancer treatment. The chain has TRBV7-2 and TRBJ2-3; perhaps TRBD2 as D (6 bases). The CDR3 DNA reads as TGTGCCAGCAGCTTAAATAGCGGTGGCACAGATACGCAGTATTTT. Encoded protein: CASSLNSGGTDTQYF.